Each of the 31 T cell receptor beta chains below was sequenced from the same sample in a study of T cells in Graves' hyperthyroidism and ophthalmopathy. RNA transcripts served as the template for amplifying TCR beta CDR3 regions. TCR CDR3 underwent first-round RT-PCR with the HTBI primer set. TCRdb itself ran the multiplex PCR reads through MiXCR, one entry per CDR3 protein. This repertoire shows roughly 290,000 distinct CDR3 sequences, approximately 15% found once; its top ten account for over 50%. Sequenced input: blood. The receptors were gathered from a woman in her sixties or seventies with Graves' ophthalmopathy.

About this clonotype: A much larger clone differs from this one at a single base, so this may be a read error. The chain is built from TRBV12-3 or TRBV12-4 and TRBJ2-1, with 9 bases identical to TRBD2. The length of the CDR3 is 15 residues. The CDR3 region is CASSPWREGLNEQLF. The CDR3 DNA reads TGTGCCAGCAGCCCGTGGCGGGAGGGCCTCAATGAGCAGCTCTTC.

The chain uses TRBV18 and TRBJ2-7, with D possibly matching TRBD1 (6 bases). This CDR3 comprises 17 residues. V lost 3 bases and J 2 bases, leaving 20 bases between the germline ends. Germline-derived CDR1 and CDR2 are KGHSH and LQKENI. CDR3 amino acids: CASSPRPIQGLTYEQYF. Written as DNA, the CDR3 is TGTGCCAGCTCACCCCGGCCCATACAGGGATTAACCTACGAGCAGTACTTC.

This clonotype was detected ten times or more. The chain is built from TRBV7-2 and TRBJ2-4; 8 bases are shared with TRBD2. V lost 5 bases to trimming and J lost 8 bases; unmatched junction nucleotides: 5. The CDR3 spans 13 residues. Germline V CDR1 and CDR2: SGHTA, FQGNSA. CDR3 region: CASSRNSGDIQYF. In DNA form, the CDR3 reads TGTGCCAGCAGCCGAAATAGCGGGGACATTCAGTACTTC.

The table lists this clonotype with many counts. V gene TRBV7-2 combines with J gene TRBJ2-2; 9 bases line up with TRBD2. This CDR3 spans 15 amino acids. Germline V gene lookup returns CDR1 SGHTA and CDR2 FQGNSA. V shed 4 bases and J 1 base; nucleotides not matched to a gene: 1. DNA for the CDR3: TGTGCCAGCAGCTCACTAGCGGGGAACACCGGGGAGCTGTTTTTT. It codes for CASSSLAGNTGELFF.

This clonotype was detected ten times or more. The gene calls are TRBV4-3 and TRBJ2-7, with D possibly being TRBD1 (5 bases). CDR1 is LGHNA and CDR2 is YSLEER in the germline V gene. The CDR3 has 14 residues. V was cut by 0 bases and J by 2 bases, with 8 bases left in between. The CDR3 bases are TGCGCCAGCAGCCAAGATTTCAGGGCCTACGAGCAGTACTTC. Amino acids: CASSQDFRAYEQYF.

This clonotype was seen more than once but under ten times. This chain uses TRBV4-1 with TRBJ1-5; 10 bases map to TRBD1. V trimming: 3 bases; J trimming: 3 bases; junction bases outside the gene matches: 5. Germline lookup yields CDR1 MGHRA and CDR2 YSYEKL. The CDR3 is made up of 16 amino acids. The CDR3 region has the DNA TGCGCCAGCAGCCAGTACGGGACAGGGGTCAATCAGCCCCAGCATTTT. Encoded protein: CASSQYGTGVNQPQHF.

V gene TRBV5-1 combines with J gene TRBJ1-2; 7 positions agree with TRBD1. J lost 3 bases, V lost 0 bases, and 5 bases had no gene match. The CDR3 sequence is 15 residues long. Germline V gene lookup returns CDR1 SGHRS and CDR2 YFSETQ. In DNA form, the CDR3 reads TGCGCCAGCAGCTTGGCAAGGGGGCGGCACTATGGCTACACCTTC. Amino acid sequence: CASSLARGRHYGYTF.

The chain joins TRBV4-1 to TRBJ2-3, with D possibly TRBD1 on 6 matching bases. The V gene's germline CDR1 is MGHRA and CDR2 YSYEKL. CDR3 length: 15 amino acids. Trimming stripped 0 bases from V and 6 bases from J, with 13 bases between. The DNA for the CDR3 is TGCGCCAGCAGCCAAGACCGGACAGTGGGGGATACGCAGTATTTT. Translating it yields CASSQDRTVGDTQYF.

This clonotype was seen a handful of times. The chain is built from TRBV18 and TRBJ2-7; a possible D gene is TRBD1 (5 bases). The CDR3 runs 16 residues. V gave up 0 bases and J gave up 2 bases, with 14 bases separating them. Germline CDR1 is KGHSH and CDR2 is LQKENI. The CDR3 is CASSPPTYKGTYEQYF. In DNA, the CDR3 is TGTGCCAGCTCACCACCGACTTATAAGGGGACCTACGAGCAGTACTTC.

The CDR3 loop is CASSRGVDQPQHF. CDR3 DNA sequence: TGTGCCAGCAGCAGGGGCGTGGATCAGCCCCAGCATTTT. This chain uses TRBV7-6 with TRBJ1-5; perhaps TRBD1 as D (5 bases). Germline V CDR1 and CDR2: SGHVS, FNYEAQ. This CDR3 is built from 13 residues. Trimming shortened V by 5 bases and J by 5 bases, and 10 bases separated the two germline ends.

This clonotype has at least ten counts. This chain joins TRBV27 and TRBJ2-7; D is perhaps TRBD1 (6 bases). The germline V gene encodes CDR1 MNHEY and CDR2 SMNVEV (reference sequence). The V end was cut by 11 bases, the J end by 7 bases, with 21 bases between. This CDR3 has 13 amino acids. CDR3 sequence: CAGWGPGVEEQYF. The CDR3 DNA sequence: TGTGCCGGATGGGGGCCCGGGGTTGAGGAGCAGTACTTC.

This clonotype was observed at least ten times. The chain uses TRBV7-2 and TRBJ2-1; TRBD2 agrees at 14 bases. This CDR3 region has 17 residues. The germline V gene has CDR1 SGHTA and CDR2 FQGNSA. V gave up 1 base and J gave up 4 bases; unmatched junction bases: 3. For the CDR3, the DNA is TGTGCCAGCAGCTTAGGACTAGCGGGGGGGCCGTACAATGAGCAGTTCTTC. Encoded protein: CASSLGLAGGPYNEQFF. Using reference TRBV7-2 and TRBJ2-1 for the parts outside the CDR3, the full variable domain is GAGVSQSPSNKVTEKGKDVELRCDPISGHTALYWYRQSLGQGLEFLIYFQGNSAPDKSGLPSDRFSAERTGGSVSTLTIQRTQQEDSAVYLCASSLGLAGGPYNEQFFGPGTRLTVL.

This clonotype appeared many times. The chain is built from TRBV7-3 and TRBJ2-1; 7 positions match TRBD2. The length of the CDR3 is 16 residues. Trimming cost V 5 bases and J 0 bases; bases outside gene matches: 7. Germline V gene data show CDR1 as SGHTA and CDR2 as FQGTGA. The CDR3 sequence: CASSPATSVSYNEQFF. The DNA of the CDR3 is TGTGCCAGCAGCCCGGCCACTAGCGTCTCCTACAATGAGCAGTTCTTC.

Ten or more counts support this clonotype. The rearrangement uses TRBV14 and TRBJ1-2; TRBD1 matches at 9 bases. V gave up 4 bases and J gave up 3 bases; unmatched junction bases: 3. Germline CDR1 is SGHDN and CDR2 is FVKESK. CDR3 length: 14 amino acids. The CDR3 reads CASSRGQGYYGYTF. As DNA, the CDR3 is TGTGCCAGCAGCCGGGGACAGGGCTACTATGGCTACACCTTC.

J is TRBJ1-1 and V is TRBV20-1; 9 bases align to TRBD1. V gave up 5 bases and J gave up 5 bases; unmatched junction bases: 15. Germline loops: CDR1 DFQATT, CDR2 SNEGSKA (reference sequence). The CDR3 has 16 amino acids. The CDR3 region is CSAPNAGTGLVTEAFF. In DNA, the CDR3 is TGCAGTGCTCCTAACGCCGGGACAGGGTTAGTTACTGAAGCTTTCTTT.

There are many counts of this clonotype. The chain links TRBV11-2 to TRBJ1-5; D not certain. The CDR3 covers 13 residues. V lost 8 bases and J 0 bases, leaving 8 bases between the germline ends. CDR1 and CDR2 (germline): SGHAT, FQNNGV. In nucleotides, the CDR3 is TGTGCCAGCGCCGTTGATAGCAATCAGCCCCAGCATTTT. Amino acids: CASAVDSNQPQHF.

Ten or more counts support this clonotype. This chain connects TRBV7-2 to TRBJ2-3; no definite D call. CDR3 size: 12 residues. Per the germline V gene, CDR1 is SGHTA and CDR2 is FQGNSA. Trimming cost V 4 bases and J 6 bases, with 8 bases left between them. The chain's CDR3 is CASSYLGDTQYF. CDR3 DNA sequence: TGTGCCAGCAGCTACCTAGGGGATACGCAGTATTTT.

There are many counts of this clonotype. The gene calls are TRBV5-6 and TRBJ2-5, with D unclear. This CDR3 contains 16 residues. Trimming cost V 1 base and J 1 base, with 14 bases left between them. From germline, CDR1 is SGHDT and CDR2 YYEEEE. This chain's CDR3 is CASSLFRDLLQETQYF. CDR3 DNA sequence: TGTGCCAGCAGCTTGTTCCGAGACCTACTCCAAGAGACCCAGTACTTC.

This clonotype was recorded at least ten times. The V gene is TRBV11-2, the J gene TRBJ1-1; maybe TRBD1 (6 bases). Germline CDR1 is SGHAT and CDR2 is FQNNGV. The CDR3 has 12 residues. The V end lost 3 bases, the J end lost 5 bases, and 7 bases lay between the germline ends. The chain's CDR3 is CASSFQGTEAFF. The CDR3 nucleotides read TGTGCCAGCAGCTTCCAGGGGACTGAAGCTTTCTTT.

J is TRBJ2-1 and V is TRBV7-2, with TRBD2 matching over 8 bases. Trimming cost V 1 base and J 4 bases; bases outside gene matches: 6. The CDR3 is 16 residues long. Germline lookup yields CDR1 SGHTA and CDR2 FQGNSA. The CDR3 DNA sequence: TGTGCCAGCAGCTTAGGTGGCAGCGGGAGTTACAATGAGCAGTTCTTC. This encodes CASSLGGSGSYNEQFF.

Details on this clonotype: A much larger clone lies one base from this, so it may be a read error. The CDR3 loop reads CANSLRGLLTEAFF. The CDR3 bases are TGTGCCAACAGTTTAAGGGGGCTTCTGACTGAAGCTTTCTTT. The chain is built from TRBV28 and TRBJ1-1; 7 positions match TRBD1. Germline loops: CDR1 MDHEN, CDR2 SYDVKM. This CDR3 contains 14 residues.

This clonotype appeared many times. The rearrangement joins TRBV5-1 to TRBJ2-1; D not certain. Trimming removed 4 bases from V and 8 bases from J, with 16 bases in between. Per germline, CDR1 SGHRS and CDR2 YFSETQ. The CDR3 is 14 amino acids. Here the CDR3 reads CASSQNKGGDEQFF. The CDR3 DNA is TGCGCCAGCAGCCAAAACAAGGGTGGCGATGAGCAGTTCTTC. Supplemented by reference TRBV5-1 and TRBJ2-1, the full variable domain reads KAGVTQTPRYLIKTRGQQVTLSCSPISGHRSVSWYQQTPGQGLQFLFEYFSETQRNKGNFPGRFSGRQFSNSRSEMNVSTLELGDSALYLCASSQNKGGDEQFFGPGTRLTVL.

The chain recombines TRBV7-3 with TRBJ2-5; 8 bases fit TRBD2. The J segment lost 3 bases and the V segment lost 5 bases, leaving 5 bases of the junction unmatched. This CDR3 is 14 amino acids long. Germline CDR1 reads SGHTA; CDR2 reads FQGTGA. CDR3 coding DNA: TGTGCCAGCAGCCCGAGCGGGAGAAAAGAGACCCAGTACTTC. Translation: CASSPSGRKETQYF.

This clonotype came up many times. The CDR3 loop reads CAVGQRTADTQYF. In DNA form, the CDR3 reads TGTGCCGTCGGTCAGCGAACCGCAGATACGCAGTATTTT. The J gene is TRBJ2-3, the V gene TRBV27, with unresolved D. Trimming removed 11 bases from V and 4 bases from J, with 16 bases in between. There are 13 residues in the CDR3. The germline gives CDR1 MNHEY, CDR2 SMNVEV (reference sequence).

J is TRBJ2-6 and V is TRBV2, with 7 positions matching TRBD1. This CDR3 region has 16 residues. The V and J ends lost 6 bases and 1 base, in that order; junction bases with no gene match: 6. Germline assignment: CDR1 SNHLY and CDR2 FYNNEI. The CDR3 DNA follows: TGTGCCAGCAGCCCGACAGGGTGGTCTGGGGCCAACGTCCTGACTTTC. It codes for CASSPTGWSGANVLTF.

This chain connects TRBV6-4 to TRBJ2-6, with 7 bases that match TRBD1. Unmatched junction bases numbered 4, after V lost 5 bases and J lost 0 bases. The CDR3 contains 16 residues. Germline CDR1 MRHNA, CDR2 SNTAGT. This CDR3 reads CASSRDRLSGANVLTF. The CDR3, as DNA: TGTGCCAGCAGTAGGGACAGACTCTCTGGGGCCAACGTCCTGACTTTC.

This clonotype was observed at least ten times. The chain employs TRBV5-1 and TRBJ2-2; possibly TRBD1 for D (5 bases). CDR3 size: 16 residues. Trimming left V 0 bases short and J 6 bases short, with 15 bases between. Germline V gene data show CDR1 as SGHRS and CDR2 as YFSETQ. The CDR3 nucleotides are TGCGCCAGCAGCTTGGTCCAGGGCGAGAGGTCCGGGGAGCTGTTTTTT. Protein: CASSLVQGERSGELFF.

Ten or more counts support this clonotype. The rearrangement links TRBV7-2 to TRBJ2-3, with a tentative D call TRBD2 (5 bases). V lost 7 bases and J 3 bases, leaving 17 bases between the germline ends. This CDR3 has 15 residues. Germline loops: CDR1 SGHTA, CDR2 FQGNSA. CDR3 nucleotides: TGTGCCAGCACCCAACACGGGGTTCAAACAGATACGCAGTATTTT. Its translation is CASTQHGVQTDTQYF.

Only a few counts were recorded for this clonotype. V usage is TRBV19 and J usage is TRBJ2-1; 9 nucleotides align to TRBD1. CDR3 length: 16 amino acids. Per the germline V gene, CDR1 is LNHDA and CDR2 is SQIVND (reference sequence). The ends lost 6 bases at V and 7 bases at J; junction bases unmatched: 13. CDR3 in DNA: TGTGCCAGTAGAGAACCGGGACAGGGTATGGGAAATGAGCAGTTCTTC. Amino acid sequence: CASREPGQGMGNEQFF. Variable domain in full (rest from reference TRBV19 and TRBJ2-1): DGGITQSPKYLFRKEGQNVTLSCEQNLNHDAMYWYRQDPGQGLRLIYYSQIVNDFQKGDIAEGYSVSREKKESFPLTVTSAQKNPTAFYLCASREPGQGMGNEQFFGPGTRLTVL.

This clonotype was detected ten times or more. The chain has TRBV18 and TRBJ2-7; the match to TRBD2 covers 7 bases. Per germline, CDR1 KGHSH and CDR2 LQKENI. This CDR3 region has 15 residues. With V trimmed by 3 bases and J by 2 bases, 7 bases remained unmatched. In nucleotides, the CDR3 is TGTGCCAGCTCACCCTATAGCGGGTTAGCCTACGAGCAGTACTTC. This codes for CASSPYSGLAYEQYF. The whole variable domain, remainder taken from reference TRBV18 and TRBJ2-7, is NAGVMQNPRHLVRRRGQEARLRCSPMKGHSHVYWYRQLPEEGLKFMVYLQKENIIDESGMPKERFSAEFPKEGPSILRIQQVVRGDSAAYFCASSPYSGLAYEQYFGPGTRLTVT.

Many counts were recorded for this clonotype. The chain joins TRBV6-2 or TRBV6-3 to TRBJ2-7; D is ambiguous. Germline lookup yields CDR1 MNHEY and CDR2 SVGEGT. V was pared by 8 bases and J by 2 bases, with 10 bases between. The CDR3 length is 12 residues. CDR3 DNA sequence: TGTGCCAGCGAAGGACGCGCCTACGAGCAGTACTTC. Its protein is CASEGRAYEQYF.